These 19 T cell receptor beta chains were sequenced from one sample in a study of blood T cell repertoires in COVID-19. The assay was immunoSEQ multiplex PCR, and TCRdb's table has in-frame clones only and misses some. The repertoire holds about 200,000 clones, with about 80% as singletons. Sequencing was carried out using PBMCs or T cells enriched from blood (not recorded which). The receptors were sampled from a man between 40 and 49 years old who had recovered from COVID-19.

The rearrangement uses TRBV14 and TRBJ2-3; 9 nucleotides align to TRBD1. The V and J ends lost 6 bases and 0 bases, in that order; junction bases with no gene match: 10. The CDR3 extends over 17 amino acids. Germline V gene data show CDR1 as SGHDN and CDR2 as FVKESK. The CDR3 DNA reads as TGTGCCAGCAGGGGGGACTGGACAGGGGAGAGCACAGATACGCAGTATTTT. It yields the protein CASRGDWTGESTDTQYF.

The genes are TRBV30 and TRBJ2-2; tentatively, D is TRBD2 (6 bases). Trimming shortened V by 3 bases and J by 0 bases, and 14 bases separated the two germline ends. The CDR3 is 16 residues long. Germline V CDR1 and CDR2: GTSNPN, SVGIG (reference sequence). This CDR3 reads CAWRDYAAPNTGELFF. The CDR3 region has the DNA TGTGCCTGGAGGGACTATGCGGCCCCGAACACCGGGGAGCTGTTTTTT.

The genes are TRBV9 and TRBJ2-3; D uncertain. This CDR3 region has 13 residues. Between the trimmed V and J ends, which lost 3 bases and 6 bases, there was a span of 11 bases. CDR1 SGDLS and CDR2 YYNGEE come from the germline V gene. CDR3 residues: CASSAPLQDTQYF. The CDR3 coding sequence is TGTGCCAGCAGCGCCCCTCTGCAGGATACGCAGTATTTT.

The rearrangement links TRBV28 to TRBJ1-2; D unresolved. V lost 3 bases and J lost 0, with 8 bases in between. This CDR3 is built from 14 residues. Germline V lookup: CDR1 MDHEN, CDR2 SYDVKM. The DNA of the CDR3 is TGTGCCAGCAGTTTCGGGGTAACTAACTATGGCTACACCTTC. Its protein is CASSFGVTNYGYTF.

The rearrangement joins TRBV7-6 to TRBJ1-3, with TRBD1 matching 10 bases. CDR3 length: 18 residues. V was clipped by 4 bases and J by 3 bases; unmatched bases: 12. Germline-derived CDR1 and CDR2 are SGHVS and FNYEAQ. The CDR3 reads CASSSTRTGGFVGNTIYF. The CDR3 DNA sequence: TGTGCCAGCAGCTCGACTAGGACAGGGGGTTTCGTTGGAAACACCATATATTTT.

The chain carries TRBV28 and TRBJ2-5, with D hard to call. CDR3 length: 12 amino acids. Looked up from germline, CDR1 is MDHEN and CDR2 is SYDVKM. Trimming removed 5 bases from V and 5 bases from J, with 9 bases in between. DNA for the CDR3: TGTGCCAGCAGTGAAATAGAGGAGACCCAGTACTTC. Its translation is CASSEIEETQYF.

The rearrangement uses TRBV18 and TRBJ1-2, with D possibly TRBD1 on 5 matching bases. V lost 4 bases, J lost 6 bases, and 12 bases lay in between. Germline V gene data show CDR1 as KGHSH and CDR2 as LQKENI. The CDR3 extends over 13 amino acids. The CDR3, as DNA: TGTGCCAGCTCACGGTCTGGGGGGGATGGCTACACCTTC. Residues: CASSRSGGDGYTF.

V gene TRBV4-1 combines with J gene TRBJ1-2, with TRBD1 identical over 7 bases. Trimming cost V 2 bases and J 6 bases; bases outside gene matches: 3. This CDR3 is 13 amino acids long. Germline values: CDR1 MGHRA, CDR2 YSYEKL. This CDR3 reads CASSQSTGDGYTF. CDR3 sequence (DNA): TGCGCCAGCAGCCAAAGTACAGGGGATGGCTACACCTTC.

The chain carries TRBV9 and TRBJ1-1; 7 nucleotides line up with TRBD1. CDR3 length equals 16 residues. V shed 0 bases, J shed 4 bases, and the junction held 9 bases outside the gene matches. Germline CDR1 SGDLS, CDR2 YYNGEE. CDR3 loop: CASSVATPGGGTEAFF. DNA for the CDR3: TGTGCCAGCAGCGTAGCGACACCAGGGGGTGGCACTGAAGCTTTCTTT. Drawing the rest from reference TRBV9 and TRBJ1-1, the complete variable domain is DSGVTQTPKHLITATGQRVTLRCSPRSGDLSVYWYQQSLDQGLQFLIQYYNGEERAKGNILERFSAQQFPDLHSELNLSSLELGDSALYFCASSVATPGGGTEAFFGQGTRLTVV.

The rearrangement joins TRBV19 to TRBJ1-1; 8 bases map to TRBD1. CDR3 length: 16 amino acids. The germline V gene encodes CDR1 LNHDA and CDR2 SQIVND (reference sequence). The V and J ends lost 0 bases and 0 bases, in that order; junction bases with no gene match: 3. The DNA for the CDR3 is TGTGCCAGTAGTATAGATACAGGGGGGCTGAACACTGAAGCTTTCTTT. Amino acids: CASSIDTGGLNTEAFF.

The J gene is TRBJ2-7, the V gene TRBV4-2; a possible D gene is TRBD1 (6 bases). V was trimmed by 8 bases and J by 4 bases, leaving 21 bases between them. Germline lookup yields CDR1 LGHNA and CDR2 YNFKEQ. The CDR3 spans 15 residues. The CDR3 sequence: CASQRQPGANYEQYF. The CDR3 DNA reads as TGTGCCAGCCAGAGACAGCCAGGGGCTAATTACGAGCAGTACTTC.

The chain couples TRBV5-1 to TRBJ2-2; no definite D call. This CDR3 has 17 amino acids. Germline assignment: CDR1 SGHRS and CDR2 YFSETQ. The V end lost 4 bases, the J end lost 0 bases, and 16 bases lay between the germline ends. The CDR3 DNA reads TGCGCCAGCAGCGGTATGACACCACCTACGAACACCGGGGAGCTGTTTTTT. This encodes CASSGMTPPTNTGELFF.

The chain has TRBV6-5 and TRBJ2-7; D may be TRBD2 (5 bases). The CDR3 loop spans 13 amino acids. The V end lost 0 bases, the J end lost 5 bases, and 8 bases lay between the germline ends. CDR1 and CDR2 (germline): MNHEY, SVGAGI. The CDR3 nucleotides read TGTGCCAGCAGTTACTCCAGAGGGAACGAGCAGTACTTC. Its translation is CASSYSRGNEQYF.

This rearrangement joins TRBV4-2 to TRBJ2-5; D is ambiguous. In germline, CDR1 is LGHNA, CDR2 YNFKEQ. This CDR3 is built from 14 residues. Trimming removed 3 bases at V and 2 bases at J, with 10 bases between. CDR3 residues: CASSQSQKQETQYF. DNA of the CDR3: TGTGCCAGCAGCCAGTCACAGAAACAAGAGACCCAGTACTTC.

The chain has TRBV3-1 (or the pseudogene TRBV3-2) and TRBJ1-4; tentatively, D is TRBD1 (6 bases). CDR1 and CDR2 from the germline V gene are LGHDT and YNNKEL (reference sequence). V dropped 3 bases and J dropped 5 bases, with 7 bases sitting between them. This CDR3 is 13 amino acids long. CDR3 DNA: TGTGCCAGCAGCCAGAGGGGGAATGAAAAACTGTTTTTT. As protein: CASSQRGNEKLFF.

This clone has only a few counts. The genes are TRBV6-5 and TRBJ1-3; no definite D call. The CDR3 length is 12 residues. Trimming removed 7 bases from V and 1 base from J, with 5 bases in between. The germline V gene has CDR1 MNHEY and CDR2 SVGAGI. CDR3 sequence: CASTSSGNTIYF. In nucleotides, the CDR3 is TGTGCCAGCACCTCGTCTGGAAACACCATATATTTT.

The chain carries TRBV5-4 and TRBJ2-7; 7 bases line up with TRBD1. This CDR3 is 16 amino acids long. From germline, CDR1 is SGHNT and CDR2 YYREEE (reference sequence). V shed 0 bases and J 0 bases; nucleotides not matched to a gene: 6. CDR3 in amino acids: CASSLAVTGSSYEQYF. CDR3 in DNA: TGTGCCAGCAGCTTGGCGGTGACAGGGAGCTCCTACGAGCAGTACTTC.

This clone has a single count. The rearrangement links TRBV9 to TRBJ2-3, with D uncertain. This CDR3 contains 13 residues. Trimming left V 6 bases short and J 8 bases short, with 16 bases between. Germline assignment: CDR1 SGDLS and CDR2 YYNGEE. The CDR3 here is CASTKESPGTQYF. The CDR3 DNA reads as TGTGCCAGCACAAAAGAGTCGCCAGGTACGCAGTATTTT.

This sequence joins TRBV18 and TRBJ1-6, with D perhaps TRBD1 (5 bases). The CDR3 extends over 15 amino acids. CDR1 is KGHSH and CDR2 is LQKENI in the germline V gene. V was clipped by 4 bases and J by 1 base, with 8 bases between them. CDR3 DNA: TGTGCCAGCTCACGCCAGGGTTCCTATAATTCACCCCTCCACTTT. It yields the protein CASSRQGSYNSPLHF.